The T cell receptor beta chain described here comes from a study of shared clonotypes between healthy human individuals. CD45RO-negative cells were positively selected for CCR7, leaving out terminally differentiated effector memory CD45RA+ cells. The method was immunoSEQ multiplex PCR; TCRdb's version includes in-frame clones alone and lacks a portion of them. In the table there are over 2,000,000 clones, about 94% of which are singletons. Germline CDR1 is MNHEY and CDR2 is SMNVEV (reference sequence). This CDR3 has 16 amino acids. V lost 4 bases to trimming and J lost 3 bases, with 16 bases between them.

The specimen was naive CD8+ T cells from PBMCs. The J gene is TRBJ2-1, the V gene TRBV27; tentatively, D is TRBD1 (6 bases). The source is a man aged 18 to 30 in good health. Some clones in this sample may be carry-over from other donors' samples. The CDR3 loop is CASSSRQVQGYNEQFF. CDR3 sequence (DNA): TGTGCCAGCAGTTCACGACAGGTTCAAGGCTACAATGAGCAGTTCTTC.